The rows below give T cell receptor beta chains drawn from one sample of a study of T cells in Graves' hyperthyroidism and ophthalmopathy. MiXCR, applied by TCRdb to the multiplex PCR reads, yields one record per CDR3 protein. The sample holds about 530,000 distinct CDR3 sequences, approximately 17% seen once. The sequenced sample was blood. These receptors all come from a woman under 30 with Graves' ophthalmopathy. The CDR3 runs from the conserved cysteine through the conserved F or W. D genes are given only for firm matches. The size of a clone is reported for some rows only, either as once, few or many, or as a class for expanded clones.

d_call	v_call	clone_size	j_call	cdr3_aa	cdr3_nt
-	TRBV30	few	TRBJ1-6	CAWSTGDNSPLHF	TGTGCCTGGAGCACTGGGGATAATTCACCCCTCCACTTT
-	TRBV6-1	-	TRBJ1-3	CASSEASGNTIYF	TGTGCCAGCAGTGAAGCGTCCGGAAACACCATATATTTT
-	TRBV6-1	few	TRBJ2-7	CASKPDGYEQYF	TGTGCCAGTAAACCGGACGGCTACGAGCAGTACTTC
-	TRBV20-1	few	TRBJ1-1	CSARGDLTEAFF	TGCAGTGCTAGAGGGGACCTCACTGAAGCTTTCTTT
-	TRBV9	-	TRBJ2-1	CASSVGPPGTYEQFF	TGTGCCAGCAGCGTAGGGCCACCCGGTACATATGAGCAGTTCTTC
TRBD1	TRBV28	-	TRBJ2-1	CASSNRTGAHEQFF	TGTGCCAGCAGCAACCGGACAGGGGCCCACGAGCAGTTCTTC
-	TRBV9	-	TRBJ2-3	CASSVGDGDTQYF	TGTGCCAGCAGCGTAGGGGATGGAGATACGCAGTATTTT
TRBD1	TRBV11-2	few	TRBJ2-3	CASSFTGTGWADTQYF	TGTGCCAGCAGCTTTACAGGGACAGGGTGGGCAGATACGCAGTATTTT
TRBD1	TRBV4-1	-	TRBJ1-2	CASSQNQARGFDGYTF	TGCGCCAGCAGCCAAAACCAAGCCAGGGGGTTCGATGGCTACACCTTC
-	TRBV5-8	-	TRBJ1-4	CASSLDRTSATNEKLFF	TGTGCCAGCAGCTTGGACAGGACGAGTGCAACTAATGAAAAACTGTTTTTT
-	TRBV29-1	-	TRBJ2-1	CSVVGSNNEQFF	TGCAGCGTTGTTGGCAGTAACAATGAGCAGTTCTTC
TRBD1	TRBV10-3	many	TRBJ1-2	CAISESGGGLRNYGYTF	TGTGCCATCAGTGAGTCAGGGGGCGGTTTGAGGAACTATGGCTACACCTTC
-	TRBV2	many	TRBJ2-7	CASAQNRDAPPSYEQYF	TGTGCCAGCGCACAAAACCGGGACGCGCCCCCCTCCTACGAGCAGTACTTC
-	TRBV20-1	few	TRBJ1-5	CSARDRSITRQKNPQSNQPQHF	TGCAGTGCTAGAGATCGTAGCATCACCCGACAGAAGAACCCCCAGTCCAATCAGCCCCAGCATTTT
-	TRBV7-2	many	TRBJ2-7	CASSPLLVGKSYEQYF	TGTGCCAGCAGTCCCCTCCTGGTGGGGAAATCCTACGAGCAGTACTTC
-	TRBV5-5	many	TRBJ2-5	CASSLDTTRETQYF	TGTGCCAGCAGCTTGGACACCACCAGGGAGACCCAGTACTTC
TRBD1	TRBV11-2	-	TRBJ1-2	CASSHGTGKAGYTF	TGTGCCAGCAGCCATGGGACAGGGAAGGCTGGCTACACCTTC
-	TRBV30	few	TRBJ1-2	CAWSSADRIGYTF	TGTGCCTGGAGTTCCGCGGACCGCATAGGCTACACCTTC
TRBD2	TRBV9	few	TRBJ2-5	CASSGGTSGSFQETQYF	TGTGCCAGCAGCGGCGGGACTAGCGGGAGTTTCCAAGAGACCCAGTACTTC
-	TRBV7-9	many	TRBJ2-1	CASSATLDYNKQFF	TGTGCCAGCAGCGCCACCCTAGATTACAATAAGCAGTTCTTC
-	TRBV15	many	TRBJ1-1	CATSTSIETGIWDTEAFF	TGTGCCACCAGCACAAGTATCGAAACAGGGATTTGGGACACTGAAGCTTTCTTT
-	TRBV9	many	TRBJ2-5	CASSPPRAVNFQETQYF	TGTGCCAGCAGCCCCCCGAGGGCGGTTAACTTCCAAGAGACCCAGTACTTC
TRBD1	TRBV27	many	TRBJ1-2	CASSFRDRGLDGYTF	TGTGCCAGCAGTTTCCGGGACAGGGGACTGGATGGCTACACCTTC
TRBD2	TRBV6-5	-	TRBJ2-7	CASSYSMTSTGEQYF	TGTGCCAGCAGTTACTCAATGACTAGCACGGGCGAGCAGTACTTC
-	TRBV20-1	few	TRBJ1-6	CSARQGEDYNSPLHF	TGCAGTGCTAGACAAGGAGAAGACTATAATTCACCCCTCCACTTT
-	TRBV30	many	TRBJ1-2	CAWRNPGGYGYTF	TGTGCCTGGAGAAACCCGGGTGGCTATGGCTACACCTTC
-	TRBV28	-	TRBJ1-5	CASSFRGVWNNQPQHF	TGTGCCAGCAGTTTCAGGGGAGTATGGAACAATCAGCCCCAGCATTTT
TRBD2	TRBV2	many	TRBJ2-7	CASSEPTSGLSYEQYF	TGTGCCAGCAGTGAACCCACTAGCGGACTCTCCTACGAGCAGTACTTC
-	TRBV14	-	TRBJ2-1	CASSQVWAGGEQFF	TGTGCCAGCAGCCAAGTATGGGCCGGCGGTGAGCAGTTCTTC
-	TRBV28	many	TRBJ1-2	CASSFQANYGYTF	TGTGCCAGCAGTTTTCAAGCTAACTATGGCTACACCTTC
-	TRBV3-1	-	TRBJ2-1	CASSPDREAYNEQFF	TGTGCCAGCAGCCCTGACAGGGAGGCCTACAATGAGCAGTTCTTC
TRBD2	TRBV27	-	TRBJ2-7	CASSSGRLAERGGGFYEQYF	TGTGCCAGCAGTTCTGGACGACTAGCGGAGCGGGGGGGCGGTTTCTACGAGCAGTACTTC
-	TRBV5-6	many	TRBJ2-7	CASSTGTIYEQYF	TGTGCCAGCAGCACCGGGACAATCTACGAGCAGTACTTC